The 29 T cell receptor beta chains presented below share a single source sample, sequenced in a study of OX40 agonist ivuxolimab in advanced cancers. Clones were sequenced by immunoSEQ multiplex PCR, and TCRdb holds only the in-frame ones, with some missing. Of 50,000 to 75,000 clones listed, 92% are singletons. The sample was CD4+ or CD8+ T cells sorted from blood, taken in a trial of the OX40 agonist ivuxolimab. The receptors were gathered from an adult with an advanced solid tumor such as melanoma, head and neck, liver or kidney cancer.

The chain employs TRBV7-9 and TRBJ2-5; the match to TRBD1 covers 8 bases. V trimming: 2 bases; J trimming: 5 bases; junction bases outside the gene matches: 4. The CDR3 loop spans 14 amino acids. Per the germline V gene, CDR1 is SEHNR and CDR2 is FQNEAQ (reference sequence). The CDR3 is CASSLYDRGETQYF. The CDR3 DNA sequence: TGTGCCAGCAGCTTATACGACAGGGGCGAGACCCAGTACTTC.

The chain links TRBV2 to TRBJ1-1; no firm D call. Germline V CDR1 and CDR2: SNHLY, FYNNEI. Trimming removed 1 base from V and 3 bases from J, with 6 bases in between. The CDR3 is 13 residues long. The CDR3 DNA sequence: TGTGCCAGCAGTGAAGGAAGACACACTGAAGCTTTCTTT. Protein product: CASSEGRHTEAFF.

The chain combines TRBV6-5 with TRBJ2-3; 9 positions agree with TRBD1. The CDR3 covers 16 residues. The V gene's germline CDR1 is MNHEY and CDR2 SVGAGI. V shed 4 bases, J shed 1 base, and the junction held 6 bases outside the gene matches. This chain's CDR3 is CASSSRQGGGTDTQYF. CDR3 coding DNA: TGTGCCAGCAGTTCCCGACAGGGGGGAGGCACAGATACGCAGTATTTT.

The V call is TRBV30, the J call TRBJ2-7; D might be TRBD1 or TRBD2, each matching 5 bases. CDR1 GTSNPN and CDR2 SVGIG come from the germline V gene (reference sequence). The CDR3 has 11 residues. V lost 3 bases and J 4 bases, leaving 7 bases between the germline ends. CDR3 loop: CAWRGPYEQYF. As DNA, the CDR3 is TGTGCCTGGAGGGGACCGTACGAGCAGTACTTC.

The genes are TRBV19 and TRBJ1-4; no clear D gene. The length of the CDR3 is 16 residues. Between the trimmed V and J ends, which lost 7 bases and 8 bases, there was a span of 23 bases. Germline V CDR1 and CDR2: LNHDA, SQIVND (reference sequence). The CDR3 reads CASTPSFLRAGEKLFF. CDR3 nucleotides: TGTGCCAGTACCCCGTCGTTCCTAAGGGCCGGCGAAAAACTGTTTTTT. The full variable domain, in which reference TRBV19 and TRBJ1-4 provide the parts outside the CDR3, is DGGITQSPKYLFRKEGQNVTLSCEQNLNHDAMYWYRQDPGQGLRLIYYSQIVNDFQKGDIAEGYSVSREKKESFPLTVTSAQKNPTAFYLCASTPSFLRAGEKLFFGSGTQLSVL.

The rearrangement uses TRBV28 and TRBJ1-1; D not certain. V gave up 7 bases and J gave up 1 base, with 19 bases separating them. The CDR3 has 16 residues. Per the germline V gene, CDR1 is MDHEN and CDR2 is SYDVKM. The chain's CDR3 is CASTPGGPVGNTEAFF. As DNA, the CDR3 is TGTGCCAGCACCCCGGGAGGTCCGGTGGGGAACACTGAAGCTTTCTTT.

The gene calls are TRBV21-1 and TRBJ1-1. TRBV21-1 is annotated as a pseudogene. The CDR3 is 11 residues long. The CDR3 reads CASSKNTEAFF. The DNA of the CDR3 is TGTGCCAGCAGCAAGAACACTGAAGCTTTCTTT.

The CDR3 loop reads CASSSTTGYYGYTF. CDR3 DNA sequence: TGTGCCAGCAGCTCCACGACAGGGTACTATGGCTACACCTTC. The chain couples TRBV7-1 to TRBJ1-2; 7 positions match TRBD1. TRBV7-1 is an ORF; its function is uncertain. V was clipped by 3 bases and J by 3 bases; unmatched bases: 4. The CDR3 runs to 14 residues.

V gene TRBV7-6 combines with J gene TRBJ2-1; a weak D match, TRBD1 (6 bases). CDR3 size: 15 residues. Germline CDR1 is SGHVS and CDR2 is FNYEAQ. Trimming left V 4 bases short and J 4 bases short, with 14 bases between. The CDR3 DNA sequence: TGTGCCAGCAGCTACGGACAGCTGCCTTACAATGAGCAGTTCTTC. Its translation is CASSYGQLPYNEQFF.

This sequence joins TRBV15 and TRBJ2-5; D might be TRBD2 (5 bases). The CDR3 contains 14 residues. The V gene lost 4 bases and the J gene lost 5 bases, with 14 bases spanning the gap. Per the germline V gene, CDR1 is LNHNV and CDR2 is YYDKDF (reference sequence). Here the CDR3 DNA reads TGTGCCACCAGCATTGGCGCTAGCCTGGAGACCCAGTACTTC. This sequence encodes CATSIGASLETQYF.

The chain recombines TRBV10-1 with TRBJ2-1; weak D call: TRBD2 (5 bases). Trimming pared 1 base from V and 0 bases from J, leaving 10 bases between. Germline V gene sequence: CDR1 WNHNN, CDR2 SYGVQD (reference sequence). The CDR3 runs 16 residues. The CDR3: CASSEFPGSSYNEQFF. Here the CDR3 DNA reads TGCGCCAGCAGTGAGTTCCCGGGGAGCTCCTACAATGAGCAGTTCTTC.

This rearrangement joins TRBV19 to TRBJ2-7, with 10 bases matching TRBD1. The CDR3 loop spans 16 amino acids. Germline-derived CDR1 and CDR2 are LNHDA and SQIVND (reference sequence). The V segment lost 0 bases and the J segment 3 bases; nucleotides outside the gene matches: 5. The CDR3 loop is CASSIDLGTGDYEQYF. In DNA form, the CDR3 reads TGTGCCAGTAGTATAGACCTTGGGACAGGGGACTACGAGCAGTACTTC.

The V gene is TRBV19, the J gene TRBJ2-3; possible D gene TRBD2, 6 bases. The V gene lost 5 bases and the J gene lost 1 base, with 16 bases spanning the gap. The CDR3 sequence is 16 residues long. Germline CDR1 LNHDA, CDR2 SQIVND (reference sequence). The CDR3 loop reads CASSPLGGKGTDTQYF. In nucleotides, the CDR3 is TGTGCCAGTAGTCCCCTTGGAGGGAAAGGCACAGATACGCAGTATTTT.

The chain uses TRBV19 and TRBJ1-2; TRBD1 matches 8 bases. V shed 8 bases and J 6 bases; nucleotides not matched to a gene: 5. CDR3 length: 12 amino acids. In germline, CDR1 is LNHDA, CDR2 SQIVND (reference sequence). This chain's CDR3 is CASGNRGDGYTF. The CDR3 DNA is TGTGCCAGTGGAAACAGGGGGGATGGCTACACCTTC.

The CDR3 DNA reads TGCAGCGTTCTGCGGACACAAGGGAACACTGAAGCTTTCTTT. Protein product: CSVLRTQGNTEAFF. The chain employs TRBV29-1 and TRBJ1-1; D might be TRBD1 (5 bases). Trimming stripped 5 bases from V and 1 base from J, with 14 bases between. The CDR3 runs 14 residues. From germline, CDR1 is SQVTM and CDR2 ANQGSEA.

V and J are TRBV29-1 and TRBJ1-3, with TRBD1 identical over 7 bases. J gave up 6 bases and V 7 bases, and 9 bases lay outside the gene matches. The length of the CDR3 is 13 residues. Looked up from germline, CDR1 is SQVTM and CDR2 is ANQGSEA. As DNA, the CDR3 is TGCAGCGCCGCTGGGACAGCCGAAAACACCATATATTTT. This translates into CSAAGTAENTIYF.

The V and J genes are TRBV7-9 and TRBJ1-6, with D possibly TRBD1 on 5 matching bases. This CDR3 contains 15 residues. CDR1 and CDR2 (germline): SEHNR, FQNEAQ (reference sequence). The V end lost 4 bases, the J end lost 7 bases, and 14 bases lay between the germline ends. The CDR3 coding sequence is TGTGCCAGCAGCTCCCAGACAGTGGGCAATTCACCCCTCCACTTT. Translating it yields CASSSQTVGNSPLHF.

This clone appeared once. The gene calls are TRBV10-3 and TRBJ2-7, with D maybe TRBD2 (5 bases). The CDR3 spans 15 residues. Per the germline V gene, CDR1 is ENHRY and CDR2 is SYGVKD. The ends were cut back, 6 bases at V and 5 bases at J, with 20 bases in the middle. As DNA, the CDR3 is TGTGCCATCAGCCCAGGAGGAAACGGCTTAAACGAGCAGTACTTC. Translating it yields CAISPGGNGLNEQYF.

A single count supports this clone. This chain connects TRBV18 to TRBJ2-4, with D perhaps matching TRBD2 (6 bases). Trimming stripped 2 bases from V and 8 bases from J, with 10 bases between. The CDR3 extends over 13 amino acids. CDR1 is KGHSH and CDR2 is LQKENI in the germline V gene. The CDR3 reads CASSPGTSDIQYF. The CDR3 nucleotides are TGTGCCAGCTCACCAGGGACTTCGGACATTCAGTACTTC.

The J gene is TRBJ2-1, the V gene TRBV9, with D tentatively TRBD2 (7 bases). Per germline, CDR1 SGDLS and CDR2 YYNGEE. Deletions cut 4 bases from V and 8 bases from J, with 16 bases between. The CDR3 spans 14 residues. The CDR3 DNA follows: TGTGCCAGCAGCTCAAGACTAGCAGGGGATGAGCAGTTCTTC. Its translation is CASSSRLAGDEQFF.

The V gene is TRBV30, the J gene TRBJ1-2, with TRBD1 as a possible D gene (5 bases). Germline V gives CDR1 GTSNPN, CDR2 SVGIG (reference sequence). V gave up 2 bases and J gave up 4 bases, with 14 bases separating them. CDR3 size: 14 residues. CDR3 sequence: CAWSRWDYGYGYTF. Here the CDR3 DNA reads TGTGCCTGGAGTCGATGGGACTATGGCTATGGCTACACCTTC. Full variable domain (missing parts from reference TRBV30 and TRBJ1-2): SQTIHQWPATLVQPVGSPLSLECTVEGTSNPNLYWYRQAAGRGLQLLFYSVGIGQISSEVPQNLSASRPQDRQFILSSKKLLLSDSGFYLCAWSRWDYGYGYTFGSGTRLTVV.

The J gene is TRBJ1-1, the V gene TRBV5-1; perhaps TRBD1 as D (6 bases). The V end lost 0 bases, the J end lost 1 base, and 10 bases lay between the germline ends. There are 15 residues in the CDR3. Germline-derived CDR1 and CDR2 are SGHRS and YFSETQ. This chain's CDR3 is CASSLAGTPNTEAFF. The DNA of the CDR3 is TGCGCCAGCAGCTTGGCGGGGACACCGAACACTGAAGCTTTCTTT.

This chain connects TRBV27 to TRBJ1-1; 7 bases align to TRBD1. Germline loops: CDR1 MNHEY, CDR2 SMNVEV (reference sequence). There are 14 residues in the CDR3. The V gene end was trimmed by 6 bases and the J gene end by 3 bases; junction bases not matched to a gene: 7. The CDR3 DNA reads as TGTGCCAGCAGGGCAGGGGGAGGGTACACTGAAGCTTTCTTT. The encoded protein is CASRAGGGYTEAFF.

V gene TRBV9 combines with J gene TRBJ2-3; a possible D gene is TRBD2 (6 bases). Germline values: CDR1 SGDLS, CDR2 YYNGEE. V shed 0 bases and J shed 6 bases, with 17 bases lying between them. This CDR3 has 16 amino acids. The CDR3 DNA reads as TGTGCCAGCAGCGTAGCTAGCGTCGGCGGCGCGGATACGCAGTATTTT. It encodes CASSVASVGGADTQYF.

The chain carries TRBV18 and TRBJ2-3, with D possibly TRBD2 on 6 matching bases. The V and J ends lost 2 bases and 4 bases respectively, with 16 bases between them. From germline, CDR1 is KGHSH and CDR2 LQKENI. The CDR3 contains 16 residues. The CDR3 DNA reads as TGTGCCAGCTCACCAATACGTAGCGGTGGTGCAGATACGCAGTATTTT. Amino acids: CASSPIRSGGADTQYF.

A few counts support this clone. The chain uses TRBV6-1 and TRBJ1-4; no reliable D call. There are 15 residues in the CDR3. The ends were cut back, 4 bases at V and 2 bases at J, with 11 bases in the middle. Per the germline V gene, CDR1 is MNHNS and CDR2 is SASEGT. The CDR3 nucleotides are TGTGCCAGCAGTGGAGCCTTGGGGACTAATGAAAAACTGTTTTTT. Its protein is CASSGALGTNEKLFF.

The V call is TRBV18, the J call TRBJ1-2; 8 nucleotides agree with TRBD1. The V gene end was trimmed by 3 bases and the J gene end by 7 bases; junction bases not matched to a gene: 10. The CDR3 totals 15 residues. The germline gives CDR1 KGHSH, CDR2 LQKENI. The CDR3 DNA is TGTGCCAGCTCACCTCCAGGGGGCGGGGTGTCTGGCTACACCTTC. Its translation is CASSPPGGGVSGYTF.

This clone was observed once. As DNA, the CDR3 is TGTGCCAGCTCAGGGACTAGCGGAACCTACGAGCAGTACTTC. Translated: CASSGTSGTYEQYF. The V gene is TRBV6-5, the J gene TRBJ2-7; the match to TRBD2 covers 11 bases. V was pared by 8 bases and J by 2 bases, with 5 bases of the junction left unmatched. This CDR3 comprises 14 residues. Germline V gives CDR1 MNHEY, CDR2 SVGAGI.

The J gene is TRBJ2-1, the V gene TRBV6-6; TRBD2 matches 8 bases. The CDR3 runs to 15 residues. Germline assignment: CDR1 MNHNY and CDR2 SVGAGI (reference sequence). V lost 6 bases to trimming and J lost 0 bases; unmatched junction nucleotides: 4. Here the CDR3 DNA reads TGTGCCAGCAGCTCCGGGGGGGCCTCCTACAATGAGCAGTTCTTC. Translating gives CASSSGGASYNEQFF.